What follows are 32 T cell receptor beta chains derived from one specimen sequenced in a study of long-term antiretroviral therapy in people with HIV. Runs used v3.0 of the immunoSEQ assay and were done at survey level. TCRdb's table, derived via immunoSEQ multiplex PCR, lists solely in-frame clones and lacks some. Of 15,000 to 20,000 clones listed, roughly 80% were seen once; the top ten hold about 15%. The material was unsorted PBMCs, obtained roughly 2.2 years before starting antiretroviral therapy. The receptors derive from a man aged 25 to 45 with HIV.

V usage is TRBV18 and J usage is TRBJ2-1; no clear D gene. The length of the CDR3 is 14 residues. Deletions cut 3 bases from V and 6 bases from J, with 12 bases between. In germline, CDR1 is KGHSH, CDR2 LQKENI. DNA of the CDR3: TGTGCCAGCTCACCTCCCGACGTAGGCAATGAGCAGTTCTTC. Protein product: CASSPPDVGNEQFF.

The chain employs TRBV14 and TRBJ2-7; D possibly corresponds to TRBD2 (6 bases). Germline CDR1 and CDR2: SGHDN and FVKESK. Trimming removed 4 bases at V and 0 bases at J, with 16 bases between. CDR3 size: 16 residues. The CDR3 here is CASSRGAQAYSYEQYF. In nucleotides, the CDR3 is TGTGCCAGCAGCCGCGGGGCCCAAGCGTACTCCTACGAGCAGTACTTC.

This clone was seen a handful of times. The genes are TRBV7-8 and TRBJ2-2; TRBD1 agrees at 8 bases. Germline V CDR1 and CDR2: SGHVS, FQNEAQ. This CDR3 contains 17 residues. After removal of 5 bases from V and 4 bases from J, the junction contained 12 bases not matched to a gene. The CDR3 reads CASSTSMQGALTGELFF. CDR3 DNA: TGTGCCAGCAGCACTAGCATGCAGGGGGCGCTCACCGGGGAGCTGTTTTTT.

The CDR3 loop reads CASSYSGLAGYNEQFF. The CDR3 bases are TGTGCCAGCAGTTACTCGGGCCTAGCGGGGTACAATGAGCAGTTCTTC. The chain employs TRBV6-5 and TRBJ2-1; 9 bases map to TRBD2. J lost 4 bases, V lost 0 bases, and 4 bases had no gene match. CDR1 is MNHEY and CDR2 is SVGAGI in the germline V gene. The CDR3 has 16 residues.

This clone was recorded a few times. The chain uses TRBV6-1 and TRBJ2-2; no firm D call. Trimming took 8 bases from V and 3 from J, leaving 10 bases between them. This CDR3 is 13 amino acids long. The germline V gene has CDR1 MNHNS and CDR2 SASEGT. CDR3 sequence reads: CASGSGDTGELFF. The CDR3 nucleotides are TGTGCCAGCGGCTCTGGCGACACCGGGGAGCTGTTTTTT.

The V gene is TRBV9, the J gene TRBJ2-1, with 7 bases fitting TRBD2. The germline V gene has CDR1 SGDLS and CDR2 YYNGEE. This CDR3 comprises 13 residues. The V and J ends lost 4 bases and 7 bases, in that order; junction bases with no gene match: 5. CDR3 DNA: TGTGCCAGCAGCTCCATCGGGGGGAATGAGCAGTTCTTC. It is translated as CASSSIGGNEQFF.

J is TRBJ2-3 and V is TRBV19; the D is unclear. V shed 3 bases and J shed 2 bases, with 21 bases lying between them. Per germline, CDR1 LNHDA and CDR2 SQIVND (reference sequence). This CDR3 spans 18 amino acids. CDR3 sequence: CASSIGLGPTLPTDTQYF. The CDR3 coding sequence is TGTGCCAGTAGTATCGGGTTGGGCCCGACATTACCCACAGATACGCAGTATTTT.

V and J are TRBV6-5 and TRBJ2-2; TRBD1 might be the D (6 bases). Germline assignment: CDR1 MNHEY and CDR2 SVGAGI. V shed 10 bases and J shed 1 base, with 10 bases lying between them. The CDR3 extends over 13 amino acids. Here the CDR3 reads CAILQGNTGELFF. CDR3 DNA: TGTGCCATCCTACAGGGGAACACCGGGGAGCTGTTTTTT.

This clone turned up a few times. The gene calls are TRBV7-6 and TRBJ2-1, with 7 bases aligning to TRBD2. Germline assignment: CDR1 SGHVS and CDR2 FNYEAQ. The CDR3 length is 15 residues. The V gene end was trimmed by 4 bases and the J gene end by 10 bases; junction bases not matched to a gene: 13. CDR3 in DNA: TGTGCCAGCAGCTCCCCTTGGACTAGTACACGGGAGCAGTTCTTC. Its protein is CASSSPWTSTREQFF.

J is TRBJ1-2 and V is TRBV27, with unresolved D. Germline V lookup: CDR1 MNHEY, CDR2 SMNVEV (reference sequence). The CDR3 loop spans 13 amino acids. V was cut by 5 bases and J by 8 bases, with 15 bases left in between. The CDR3 region is CASSRLPSEGYTF. CDR3 bases: TGTGCCAGCAGTCGGTTACCGTCGGAGGGCTACACCTTC.

The V call is TRBV6-1, the J call TRBJ2-1, with TRBD1 identical over 8 bases. There are 15 residues in the CDR3. V was pared by 7 bases and J by 5 bases, with 10 bases of the junction left unmatched. The germline gives CDR1 MNHNS, CDR2 SASEGT. This CDR3 is CASTAGGQNHNEQFF. CDR3 coding DNA: TGTGCCAGCACTGCAGGGGGCCAAAACCACAATGAGCAGTTCTTC.

To note about this clone: Likely a read error: the CDR3 ends without its conserved phenylalanine or tryptophan. The limits of the CDR3 on the DNA are not certain, so only TCRdb's listed CDR3 is given. The CDR3 protein is CSPRTAGA. V and J are TRBV29-1 and TRBJ2-7; TRBD1, as called in the table, went unchecked against the DNA. Termini included, the CDR3 measures 8 amino acids. Germline V lookup: CDR1 SQVTM, CDR2 ANQGSEA.

The chain joins TRBV27 to TRBJ2-3; D is perhaps TRBD2 (5 bases). From germline, CDR1 is MNHEY and CDR2 SMNVEV (reference sequence). The ends were cut back, 5 bases at V and 4 bases at J, with 7 bases in the middle. CDR3 length: 12 residues. The CDR3 loop is CASSTRADTQYF. The CDR3 nucleotides are TGTGCCAGCAGTACTAGGGCAGATACGCAGTATTTT.

This clone was seen a single time. This chain uses TRBV28 with TRBJ2-7; D is uncertain. V was pared by 1 base and J by 5 bases, with 9 bases between. Germline-derived CDR1 and CDR2 are MDHEN and SYDVKM. This CDR3 has 13 residues. CDR3 in amino acids: CASSLSPVNEQYF. CDR3 coding DNA: TGTGCCAGCAGTTTATCGCCTGTTAACGAGCAGTACTTC.

This chain joins TRBV7-9 and TRBJ1-5, with D perhaps TRBD1 (6 bases). Germline CDR1 and CDR2: SEHNR and FQNEAQ (reference sequence). Trimming took off 3 bases at V and 6 bases at J, with 21 bases between the two ends. The CDR3 runs to 17 residues. CDR3 nucleotide sequence: TGTGCCAGCAGCTTGGGGGTAGGGGGGGACCGCGGTCAGCCCCAGCATTTT. It is translated as CASSLGVGGDRGQPQHF.

Judged by abundance, this clone is medium-sized. V usage is TRBV28 and J usage is TRBJ2-7; the D gene is possibly TRBD1 (6 bases). CDR1 is MDHEN and CDR2 is SYDVKM in the germline V gene. This CDR3 has 14 amino acids. Trimming took off 2 bases at V and 3 bases at J, with 11 bases between the two ends. The CDR3 DNA sequence: TGTGCCAGCAGTTTAGGGGGCCACAACTACGAGCAGTACTTC. Amino acid sequence: CASSLGGHNYEQYF. Filled out from reference TRBV28 and TRBJ2-7, the complete variable domain reads DVKVTQSSRYLVKRTGEKVFLECVQDMDHENMFWYRQDPGLGLRLIYFSYDVKMKEKGDIPEGYSVSREKKERFSLILESASTNQTSMYLCASSLGGHNYEQYFGPGTRLTVT.

A single count supports this clone. V and J are TRBV7-9 and TRBJ2-7, with unresolved D. Trimming shortened V by 1 base and J by 3 bases, and 10 bases separated the two germline ends. Looked up from germline, CDR1 is SEHNR and CDR2 is FQNEAQ (reference sequence). This CDR3 comprises 14 residues. The CDR3 protein is CASSLVALNYEQYF. The CDR3 DNA follows: TGTGCCAGCAGCTTAGTTGCACTAAACTACGAGCAGTACTTC.

In its sample, this clone was seen a few times. This chain joins TRBV9 and TRBJ1-2; 9 nucleotides align to TRBD1. The CDR3 consists of 13 residues. From germline, CDR1 is SGDLS and CDR2 YYNGEE. V lost 6 bases, J lost 4 bases, and 4 bases stayed unmatched. The CDR3 reads CASNTGGGYGYTF. The CDR3 region has the DNA TGTGCCAGCAACACAGGGGGCGGCTATGGCTACACCTTC.

This clone occurred a few times. The gene calls are TRBV7-6 and TRBJ1-2; D not certain. V lost 1 base and J 8 bases, leaving 23 bases between the germline ends. The germline CDR1 and CDR2 sequences are SGHVS and FNYEAQ. The length of the CDR3 is 17 residues. CDR3 DNA: TGTGCCAGCAGCTTAGTGTCGGGTGGGCAGGAAGTTCGGGGCTACACCTTC. Encoded protein: CASSLVSGGQEVRGYTF.

The rearrangement links TRBV5-1 to TRBJ2-6; no reliable D call. The V and J ends lost 0 bases and 0 bases respectively, with 10 bases between them. The germline gives CDR1 SGHRS, CDR2 YFSETQ. The CDR3 runs 17 residues. Written as DNA, the CDR3 is TGCGCCAGCAGCTTGGCCCCCGACTTCTCTGGGGCCAACGTCCTGACTTTC. Amino acids: CASSLAPDFSGANVLTF.

This clone was seen only a few times. This rearrangement joins TRBV5-4 to TRBJ1-2; D perhaps matches TRBD1 (5 bases). The CDR3 is 14 residues long. Germline V lookup: CDR1 SGHNT, CDR2 YYREEE (reference sequence). The V end was cut by 2 bases, the J end by 7 bases, with 15 bases between. The CDR3 loop reads CASSLLTIGGGYTF. The CDR3 bases are TGTGCCAGCAGCTTACTGACCATCGGGGGTGGCTACACCTTC.

The chain carries TRBV9 and TRBJ2-1, with D possibly being TRBD1 (5 bases). The germline gives CDR1 SGDLS, CDR2 YYNGEE. Trimming cost V 4 bases and J 4 bases, with 12 bases left between them. The CDR3 runs to 14 residues. The CDR3 is CASSPGAPYNEQFF. As DNA, the CDR3 is TGTGCCAGCAGCCCTGGGGCCCCTTACAATGAGCAGTTCTTC.

The chain joins TRBV7-2 to TRBJ2-5; no clear D gene. CDR3 length: 12 amino acids. CDR1 SGHTA and CDR2 FQGNSA come from the germline V gene. The ends were cut back, 2 bases at V and 5 bases at J, with 6 bases in the middle. The CDR3: CASSLPSETQYF. CDR3 nucleotides: TGTGCCAGCAGCTTACCTTCGGAGACCCAGTACTTC.

This clone was seen only a few times. At one boundary the junction diverges from the germline segment, which might be a read error. The rearrangement links TRBV7-3 to TRBJ2-7, with D tentatively TRBD1 (5 bases). CDR1 and CDR2 (germline): SGHTA, FQGTGA. The CDR3 has 16 residues. This chain's CDR3 is CASSQEMTAATYEQYF. The CDR3 region has the DNA TGCGCCAGCAGCCAAGAAATGACAGCAGCAACCTACGAGCAGTACTTC.

This chain links TRBV5-1 with TRBJ2-5; no clear D. Germline V gene data show CDR1 as SGHRS and CDR2 as YFSETQ. This CDR3 is 15 amino acids long. V lost 0 bases, J lost 2 bases, and 11 bases lay in between. CDR3 region: CASSLGSAAQETQYF. The CDR3 DNA follows: TGCGCCAGCAGCTTGGGGTCCGCCGCTCAAGAGACCCAGTACTTC.

This sequence joins TRBV5-6 and TRBJ2-2; maybe TRBD1 (6 bases). Per germline, CDR1 SGHDT and CDR2 YYEEEE. The CDR3 runs 16 residues. V shed 0 bases and J shed 4 bases, with 13 bases lying between them. The DNA for the CDR3 is TGTGCCAGCAGCTTGGCCATGGGGGCCGTCACCGGGGAGCTGTTTTTT. Amino acid sequence: CASSLAMGAVTGELFF.

CDR3: CASSQAGTYGYTF. The CDR3 DNA reads as TGTGCCAGTTCACAGGCAGGGACATATGGCTACACCTTC. The chain links TRBV6-1 to TRBJ1-2; D is perhaps TRBD1 (6 bases). Trimming pared 9 bases from V and 5 bases from J, leaving 16 bases between. The CDR3 covers 13 residues. Germline V gene lookup returns CDR1 MNHNS and CDR2 SASEGT.

The V gene is TRBV11-2, the J gene TRBJ2-3; 11 nucleotides align to TRBD2. Germline CDR1 and CDR2: SGHAT and FQNNGV. J was trimmed by 6 bases and V by 1 base; bases with no gene match: 9. CDR3 size: 17 residues. The CDR3 nucleotides are TGTGCCAGCAGCTTAGGATTTAGCGGGAGGGCCTGGGATACGCAGTATTTT. The encoded protein is CASSLGFSGRAWDTQYF.

V and J are TRBV27 and TRBJ1-5; D is ambiguous. The CDR3 is 13 amino acids. Trimming pared 0 bases from V and 7 bases from J, leaving 7 bases between. Germline CDR1 and CDR2: MNHEY and SMNVEV (reference sequence). The CDR3 here is CASSLSGRQPQHF. CDR3 nucleotides: TGTGCCAGCAGTTTATCAGGGAGGCAGCCCCAGCATTTT.

The genes are TRBV11-2 and TRBJ2-4, with D maybe TRBD2 (5 bases). Germline values: CDR1 SGHAT, CDR2 FQNNGV. The V and J ends lost 2 bases and 0 bases respectively, with 11 bases between them. The CDR3 has 16 amino acids. As DNA, the CDR3 is TGTGCCAGCAGCTTACGGACGGGAATAGCCAAAAACATTCAGTACTTC. Translated, it gives CASSLRTGIAKNIQYF. The variable domain in full, completed from reference TRBV11-2 and TRBJ2-4, reads EAGVAQSPRYKIIEKRQSVAFWCNPISGHATLYWYQQILGQGPKLLIQFQNNGVVDDSQLPKDRFSAERLKGVDSTLKIQPAKLEDSAVYLCASSLRTGIAKNIQYFGAGTRLSVL.

The V gene is TRBV10-2, the J gene TRBJ2-5; weak D call: TRBD2 (5 bases). The CDR3 runs to 14 residues. Germline lookup yields CDR1 WSHSY and CDR2 SAAADI. Trimming pared 7 bases from V and 5 bases from J, leaving 17 bases between. CDR3 sequence reads: CASTLGLHGETQYF. The CDR3 region has the DNA TGCGCCAGCACCCTTGGACTGCACGGGGAGACCCAGTACTTC.

The rearrangement joins TRBV27 to TRBJ1-5; no definite D call. Germline V gene sequence: CDR1 MNHEY, CDR2 SMNVEV (reference sequence). The CDR3 extends over 14 amino acids. Trimming removed 0 bases at V and 7 bases at J, with 10 bases between. The CDR3 region is CASSLSGFSQPQHF. In DNA form, the CDR3 reads TGTGCCAGCAGTTTATCGGGATTCTCGCAGCCCCAGCATTTT.